Listed here are 16 T cell receptor beta chains from one sample, sequenced in a study of vaccination effects on CD4 cells after COVID-19. The protocol was immunoSEQ multiplex PCR, while the TCRdb copy is restricted to in-frame clones and leaves out a portion. The sample has 40,000 to 60,000 clones; roughly 74% are singletons. The culture ran for 10 days before CD4+ T cells were isolated. The antigens these receptors bind are not known. Sequenced here: CD4+ T cells from PBMCs cultured without peptide, sampled before COVID-19 vaccination. The receptors were gathered from a human donor who had a prior SARS-CoV-2 infection.

The chain recombines TRBV6-5 with TRBJ1-2; no clear D. The CDR3 has 13 amino acids. Germline loops: CDR1 MNHEY, CDR2 SVGAGI. V was clipped by 5 bases and J by 0 bases, with 7 bases between them. CDR3 region: CASSNGANYGYTF. The CDR3 coding sequence is TGTGCCAGCAGTAACGGAGCTAACTATGGCTACACCTTC.

This rearrangement joins TRBV4-3 to TRBJ2-3, with 8 nucleotides matching TRBD1. CDR3 length equals 16 residues. CDR1 is LGHNA and CDR2 is YSLEER in the germline V gene. The V gene end was trimmed by 2 bases and the J gene end by 1 base; junction bases not matched to a gene: 5. The CDR3 protein is CASSQPGGGGTDTQYF. The CDR3 nucleotides read TGCGCCAGCAGCCAACCAGGGGGCGGGGGCACAGATACGCAGTATTTT.

This chain uses TRBV12-3 or TRBV12-4 with TRBJ1-2; TRBD1 aligns across 8 bases. The length of the CDR3 is 13 residues. With 7 bases clipped from V and 4 bases from J, the junction kept 5 bases outside the gene matches. The CDR3 loop reads CASTGDRTYGYTF. The CDR3 nucleotides are TGTGCCAGCACTGGGGACAGGACCTATGGCTACACCTTC.

This chain joins TRBV6-1 and TRBJ1-2, with 9 bases aligning to TRBD1. CDR1 is MNHNS, CDR2 SASEGT, per germline. Trimming took 2 bases from V and 5 from J; bases not matched to a gene: 3. The CDR3 runs to 14 residues. The CDR3 coding sequence is TGTGCCAGCAGTGAACCGGGACAGGGTTATGGCTACACCTTC. This translates into CASSEPGQGYGYTF.

This chain links TRBV7-2 with TRBJ1-6; 7 bases agree with TRBD1. CDR3 length: 16 residues. V dropped 3 bases and J dropped 11; count of bases not matched to a gene: 13. The germline V gene encodes CDR1 SGHTA and CDR2 FQGNSA. The CDR3 protein is CASSLDKQGFPPPLHF. As DNA, the CDR3 is TGTGCCAGCAGCTTGGATAAACAGGGGTTCCCTCCACCCCTCCACTTT.

The chain links TRBV9 to TRBJ1-4; D not resolved. V was pared by 2 bases and J by 7 bases, with 12 bases between. This CDR3 region has 14 residues. Germline CDR1 reads SGDLS; CDR2 reads YYNGEE. Here the CDR3 reads CASSVTWWGEKLFF. CDR3 sequence (DNA): TGTGCCAGCAGCGTTACCTGGTGGGGTGAAAAACTGTTTTTT.

The rearrangement links TRBV7-2 to TRBJ2-7; D might be TRBD2 (7 bases). Germline V gene sequence: CDR1 SGHTA, CDR2 FQGNSA. The V gene lost 5 bases and the J gene lost 2 bases, with 22 bases spanning the gap. The CDR3 has 17 amino acids. The CDR3 protein is CASSPRGGGGHTYEQYF. CDR3 DNA: TGTGCCAGCAGCCCCAGGGGTGGCGGGGGCCATACCTACGAGCAGTACTTC. The whole variable domain, remainder taken from reference TRBV7-2 and TRBJ2-7, is GAGVSQSPSNKVTEKGKDVELRCDPISGHTALYWYRQSLGQGLEFLIYFQGNSAPDKSGLPSDRFSAERTGGSVSTLTIQRTQQEDSAVYLCASSPRGGGGHTYEQYFGPGTRLTVT.

The J gene is TRBJ2-7, the V gene TRBV11-2, with 13 bases lining up with TRBD2. The CDR3 runs to 16 residues. The trim removed 6 bases at V and 2 bases at J, leaving 7 bases unmatched. Germline lookup yields CDR1 SGHAT and CDR2 FQNNGV. The CDR3 is CASRGLAGVTTYEQYF. CDR3 in DNA: TGTGCCAGCAGAGGACTAGCGGGGGTGACTACCTACGAGCAGTACTTC. The full variable domain, rest sourced from reference TRBV11-2 and TRBJ2-7, is EAGVAQSPRYKIIEKRQSVAFWCNPISGHATLYWYQQILGQGPKLLIQFQNNGVVDDSQLPKDRFSAERLKGVDSTLKIQPAKLEDSAVYLCASRGLAGVTTYEQYFGPGTRLTVT.

The rearrangement uses TRBV18 and TRBJ2-3; no definite D call. CDR1 and CDR2 (germline): KGHSH, LQKENI. Trimming pared 2 bases from V and 2 bases from J, leaving 2 bases between. The CDR3 covers 12 residues. The chain's CDR3 is CASSPNTDTQYF. Written as DNA, the CDR3 is TGTGCCAGCTCACCAAACACAGATACGCAGTATTTT.

There are a few counts of this clone. The chain employs TRBV7-9 and TRBJ2-5, with D unclear. The length of the CDR3 is 12 residues. V lost 5 bases to trimming and J lost 1 base, with 5 bases between them. Per germline, CDR1 SEHNR and CDR2 FQNEAQ (reference sequence). This chain's CDR3 is CASSRSQETQYF. The CDR3 nucleotides are TGTGCCAGCAGCCGCAGCCAAGAGACCCAGTACTTC. Combining the CDR3 with reference TRBV7-9 and TRBJ2-5 gives the whole variable domain DTGVSQNPRHKITKRGQNVTFRCDPISEHNRLYWYRQTLGQGPEFLTYFQNEAQLEKSRLLSDRFSAERPKGSFSTLEIQRTEQGDSAMYLCASSRSQETQYFGPGTRLLVL.

The rearrangement uses TRBV9 and TRBJ1-2, with 10 bases identical to TRBD1. V was clipped by 4 bases and J by 3 bases; unmatched bases: 6. The CDR3 is made up of 15 amino acids. Germline assignment: CDR1 SGDLS and CDR2 YYNGEE. The CDR3 nucleotides read TGTGCCAGCAGCCTCGGGACAGGGGTGGACTATGGCTACACCTTC. It yields the protein CASSLGTGVDYGYTF.

This clone was seen a few times. This chain uses TRBV5-4 with TRBJ1-2; 10 nucleotides line up with TRBD1. This CDR3 spans 17 amino acids. Trimming at V came to 4 bases and at J to 2 bases, leaving 11 bases not matched to a gene. In germline, CDR1 is SGHNT, CDR2 YYREEE (reference sequence). The CDR3 loop is CASSQTRGTGENYGYTF. The CDR3 region has the DNA TGTGCCAGCAGCCAAACCAGGGGGACAGGGGAGAACTATGGCTACACCTTC. The variable domain in full, with the rest retrieved from reference TRBV5-4 and TRBJ1-2, is ETGVTQSPTHLIKTRGQQVTLRCSSQSGHNTVSWYQQALGQGPQFIFQYYREEENGRGNFPPRFSGLQFPNYSSELNVNALELDDSALYLCASSQTRGTGENYGYTFGSGTRLTVV.

V gene TRBV3-1 (or the pseudogene TRBV3-2) combines with J gene TRBJ2-3; the D gene is possibly TRBD2 (5 bases). The CDR3 has 17 amino acids. V was shortened by 1 base and J by 1 base, with 15 bases between the two germline ends. Germline lookup yields CDR1 LGHDT and CDR2 YNNKEL (reference sequence). CDR3 region: CASSQAIERRGTDTQYF. The CDR3 DNA reads TGTGCCAGCAGCCAAGCTATAGAGCGGCGAGGCACAGATACGCAGTATTTT.

V gene TRBV5-1 combines with J gene TRBJ2-1; the D gene is possibly TRBD2 (7 bases). Trimming took off 0 bases at V and 8 bases at J, with 12 bases between the two ends. Looked up from germline, CDR1 is SGHRS and CDR2 is YFSETQ. There are 14 residues in the CDR3. The CDR3 loop is CASSLGGGGDEQFF. The CDR3 nucleotides are TGCGCCAGCAGCTTGGGAGGGGGGGGCGATGAGCAGTTCTTC.

The J gene is TRBJ2-7, the V gene TRBV12-3 or TRBV12-4; 8 nucleotides agree with TRBD1. Trimming took 9 bases from V and 4 from J; bases not matched to a gene: 8. This CDR3 has 13 amino acids. CDR3 region: CASGQGFFYEQYF. The CDR3 region has the DNA TGTGCCAGTGGACAGGGATTTTTTTACGAGCAGTACTTC.

This clone was seen once. The rearrangement joins TRBV7-2 to TRBJ2-7; no reliable D call. Germline V gives CDR1 SGHTA, CDR2 FQGNSA. V lost 1 base and J lost 5, with 6 bases in between. There are 12 residues in the CDR3. The CDR3 DNA is TGTGCCAGCAGCTTAGGGCTTGACGAGCAGTACTTC. It specifies CASSLGLDEQYF. The full variable domain, rest sourced from reference TRBV7-2 and TRBJ2-7, is GAGVSQSPSNKVTEKGKDVELRCDPISGHTALYWYRQSLGQGLEFLIYFQGNSAPDKSGLPSDRFSAERTGGSVSTLTIQRTQQEDSAVYLCASSLGLDEQYFGPGTRLTVT.